The next 8 T cell receptor beta chains were all read from a single sample in a study of shared clonotypes between healthy human individuals. Sequencing used immunoSEQ multiplex PCR; TCRdb keeps in-frame clones, though not all of them. The sample consists of fewer than 650,000 clones, 60% to 85% of them appearing once. Sequenced input: PBMCs. The receptors here all came from a woman between 40 and 55 years old in good health. Some clones in this sample may be carry-over from other donors' samples.

The chain uses TRBV6-4 and TRBJ2-2; D might be TRBD1 or TRBD2, each matching 5 bases. The V and J ends lost 3 bases and 0 bases respectively, with 8 bases between them. Germline CDR1 and CDR2: MRHNA and SNTAGT. This CDR3 region has 15 residues. CDR3 bases: TGTGCCAGCAGTGAGGGACGGGCGAACACCGGGGAGCTGTTTTTT. Amino acid sequence: CASSEGRANTGELFF.

The V gene is TRBV21-1, the J gene TRBJ2-1; the D call TRBD1 from the table was never checked on the DNA. TRBV21-1 is shown as a pseudogene. This CDR3 has 14 amino acids. DNA for the CDR3: TGTGCCAGCAGCGGGACAGGAGCCCTCGGTGAGCAGTTCTTC. Encoded protein: CASSGTGALGEQFF.

The J gene is TRBJ1-4, the V gene TRBV5-1, with TRBD1 matching over 11 bases. CDR1 is SGHRS and CDR2 is YFSETQ in the germline V gene. J lost 3 bases, V lost 3 bases, and 4 bases had no gene match. The CDR3 sequence is 16 residues long. This CDR3 reads CASSYGQGAANEKLFF. DNA for the CDR3: TGCGCCAGCAGCTATGGACAGGGGGCAGCTAATGAAAAACTGTTTTTT. Using reference TRBV5-1 and TRBJ1-4 for the parts outside the CDR3, the full variable domain is KAGVTQTPRYLIKTRGQQVTLSCSPISGHRSVSWYQQTPGQGLQFLFEYFSETQRNKGNFPGRFSGRQFSNSRSEMNVSTLELGDSALYLCASSYGQGAANEKLFFGSGTQLSVL.

The rearrangement links TRBV7-8 to TRBJ2-1, with 11 bases lining up with TRBD2. Losses at the gene ends were 0 bases for V and 8 bases for J; bases not matched to a gene: 9. This CDR3 contains 17 residues. From germline, CDR1 is SGHVS and CDR2 FQNEAQ. CDR3 residues: CASSLARATSGTYEQFF. The DNA for the CDR3 is TGTGCCAGCAGCTTAGCGCGTGCGACTAGCGGGACCTATGAGCAGTTCTTC. The whole variable domain, filled in from reference TRBV7-8 and TRBJ2-1, reads GAGVSQSPRYKVAKRGQDVALRCDPISGHVSLFWYQQALGQGPEFLTYFQNEAQLDKSGLPSDRFFAERPEGSVSTLKIQRTQQEDSAVYLCASSLARATSGTYEQFFGPGTRLTVL.

The V and J genes are TRBV19 and TRBJ1-4; tentatively, D is TRBD1 (5 bases). The germline V and J ends were trimmed by 5 bases and 3 bases, with 13 bases remaining between them. The V gene's germline CDR1 is LNHDA and CDR2 SQIVND (reference sequence). CDR3 size: 15 residues. The CDR3 region has the DNA TGTGCCAGTAGTGCGTCCGGGACGGCTAATGAAAAACTGTTTTTT. Translating gives CASSASGTANEKLFF.

The chain combines TRBV7-3 with TRBJ2-6; 7 bases fit TRBD1. CDR1 and CDR2 from the germline V gene are SGHTA and FQGTGA. The CDR3 is made up of 19 amino acids. Trimming removed 5 bases from V and 0 bases from J; junction bases left unmatched: 13. CDR3 loop: CASSQTRQGIGSGANVLTF. DNA for the CDR3: TGTGCCAGCAGCCAAACAAGACAGGGAATCGGCTCTGGGGCCAACGTCCTGACTTTC.

This clone was counted a single time. The rearrangement uses TRBV7-8 and TRBJ2-1; 13 bases map to TRBD2. There are 17 residues in the CDR3. Germline-derived CDR1 and CDR2 are SGHVS and FQNEAQ. V was pared by 0 bases and J by 6 bases, with 5 bases of the junction left unmatched. The CDR3 nucleotides are TGTGCCAGCAGCTTAGCGCGGACTAGCGGGAGATCCAATGAGCAGTTCTTC. Translation: CASSLARTSGRSNEQFF. The entire variable domain, with the rest obtained from reference TRBV7-8 and TRBJ2-1, is as follows: GAGVSQSPRYKVAKRGQDVALRCDPISGHVSLFWYQQALGQGPEFLTYFQNEAQLDKSGLPSDRFFAERPEGSVSTLKIQRTQQEDSAVYLCASSLARTSGRSNEQFFGPGTRLTVL.

Many counts were recorded for this clone. Written as DNA, the CDR3 is TGCGCCAGCAGCCCCTCGATAGCGGGGTATACCTACGAGCAGTACTTC. Protein sequence: CASSPSIAGYTYEQYF. J is TRBJ2-7 and V is TRBV4-1, with 8 bases that match TRBD2. The ends lost 4 bases at V and 2 bases at J; junction bases unmatched: 10. The germline V gene encodes CDR1 MGHRA and CDR2 YSYEKL. There are 16 residues in the CDR3.